The 7 T cell receptor beta chains listed next were all sequenced from one sample in a study of blood T cell repertoires in COVID-19. Libraries were prepared by immunoSEQ multiplex PCR; TCRdb keeps only in-frame clonotypes and omits some of them. This sample has around 500,000 clones, with 88% found just once. Sequenced: PBMCs or T cells enriched from blood (not recorded which). Source of these receptors: a woman aged 60 to 75 who had recovered from COVID-19.

The chain employs TRBV2 and TRBJ1-6, with D unresolved. The germline gives CDR1 SNHLY, CDR2 FYNNEI. The CDR3 covers 14 residues. The V and J ends lost 7 bases and 8 bases respectively, with 15 bases between them. The CDR3 nucleotides are TGTGCCAGCAAAGTCGAGGGCCGGGATTCACCCCTCCACTTT. Translation gives CASKVEGRDSPLHF.

The J gene is TRBJ1-5, the V gene TRBV6-5; no firm D call. CDR1 MNHEY and CDR2 SVGAGI come from the germline V gene. The CDR3 consists of 14 residues. V lost 4 bases and J 9 bases, leaving 16 bases between the germline ends. The CDR3 protein is CASSSRGEGGPQHF. The CDR3 bases are TGTGCCAGCAGTTCACGAGGAGAGGGTGGGCCCCAGCATTTT.

The CDR3 spells CASSLGPRTGNEKLFF. CDR3 nucleotides: TGTGCCAGCAGCTTGGGACCGCGGACAGGAAATGAAAAACTGTTTTTT. The chain is built from TRBV7-6 and TRBJ1-4; 7 bases fit TRBD1. Per germline, CDR1 SGHVS and CDR2 FNYEAQ. The trim removed 3 bases at V and 5 bases at J, leaving 9 bases unmatched. The CDR3 is made up of 16 amino acids.

The rearrangement uses TRBV19 and TRBJ2-4, with D possibly being TRBD1 (5 bases). Between the trimmed V and J ends, which lost 5 bases and 16 bases, there was a span of 15 bases. Germline-derived CDR1 and CDR2 are LNHDA and SQIVND (reference sequence). This CDR3 spans 11 amino acids. As DNA, the CDR3 is TGTGCCAGTAGTCAACAGGCGGCCCTTTACTTC. It encodes CASSQQAALYF. The full variable domain, completed using reference TRBV19 and TRBJ2-4, is DGGITQSPKYLFRKEGQNVTLSCEQNLNHDAMYWYRQDPGQGLRLIYYSQIVNDFQKGDIAEGYSVSREKKESFPLTVTSAQKNPTAFYLCASSQQAALYFGAGTRLSVL.

The rearrangement uses TRBV19 and TRBJ1-4; tentative D call: TRBD1 (6 bases). The CDR3 totals 16 residues. V lost 6 bases to trimming and J lost 7 bases, with 21 bases between them. Germline loops: CDR1 LNHDA, CDR2 SQIVND (reference sequence). This CDR3 is CASSLEGGRWGEKLFF. Here the CDR3 DNA reads TGTGCCAGTAGCCTGGAGGGGGGGCGCTGGGGTGAAAAACTGTTTTTT.

This clone came up once. Other DNA sequences in this sample translate to the same CDR3. The chain couples TRBV5-1 to TRBJ2-2, with 11 bases that match TRBD2. There are 16 residues in the CDR3. With 4 bases clipped from V and 2 bases from J, the junction kept 4 bases outside the gene matches. Per the germline V gene, CDR1 is SGHRS and CDR2 is YFSETQ. The CDR3 DNA follows: TGCGCCAGCAGCATACTAGCGGGGGCCAACACCGGGGAGCTGTTTTTT. Its translation is CASSILAGANTGELFF.

The chain combines TRBV3-1 (or the pseudogene TRBV3-2) with TRBJ2-1, with TRBD2 matching over 8 bases. This CDR3 has 17 residues. V gave up 3 bases and J gave up 2 bases; unmatched junction bases: 9. Germline V gives CDR1 LGHDT, CDR2 YNNKEL (reference sequence). CDR3 region: CASSHQSTSGPYNEQFF. The CDR3 bases are TGTGCCAGCAGCCATCAAAGTACTAGCGGCCCCTACAATGAGCAGTTCTTC.